Presented here are 18 T cell receptor beta chains from one specimen sequenced in a study of T cell responses to AZD1222 COVID-19 vaccine. The method was immunoSEQ multiplex PCR; TCRdb's version includes in-frame clones alone and lacks a portion of them. The table has more than 90,000 clones, roughly 91% seen once. This specimen was peripheral blood, taken 28 days after the second AZD1222 dose. These receptors all come from an adult who received the AZD1222 COVID-19 vaccine.

The chain combines TRBV29-1 with TRBJ1-2; possible D gene TRBD1, 5 bases. Germline CDR1 SQVTM, CDR2 ANQGSEA. Trimming shortened V by 3 bases and J by 7 bases, and 9 bases separated the two germline ends. The CDR3 is 11 amino acids. CDR3 sequence (DNA): TGCAGCGTTGACAGGGACGGTGGCTACACCTTC. It encodes CSVDRDGGYTF.

The CDR3 reads CASSIGTDGYEQYF. CDR3 DNA sequence: TGTGCCAGTAGTATCGGGACAGATGGCTACGAGCAGTACTTC. The genes are TRBV19 and TRBJ2-7; 7 bases are a match to TRBD1. There are 14 residues in the CDR3. V gave up 3 bases and J gave up 3 bases; unmatched junction bases: 5. Germline loops: CDR1 LNHDA, CDR2 SQIVND (reference sequence).

This chain links TRBV18 with TRBJ2-3; D may be TRBD1 or TRBD2 (5 bases each). Trimming cost V 6 bases and J 5 bases, with 9 bases left between them. The CDR3 spans 12 residues. Germline assignment: CDR1 KGHSH and CDR2 LQKENI. The CDR3 DNA reads TGTGCCAGCTCCCCGAGGGGAGATACGCAGTATTTT. Protein sequence: CASSPRGDTQYF.

The chain is built from TRBV28 and TRBJ2-7, with D unclear. CDR3 length equals 13 residues. The germline V gene encodes CDR1 MDHEN and CDR2 SYDVKM. V was trimmed by 5 bases and J by 0 bases, leaving 8 bases between them. The DNA of the CDR3 is TGTGCCAGCAGTAACGGATACTCCTACGAGCAGTACTTC. It specifies CASSNGYSYEQYF.

J is TRBJ2-7 and V is TRBV21-1; the D call of TRBD1 is as the table states it, not checked on the DNA. TRBV21-1 is listed as a pseudogene. The CDR3 spans 14 residues. The CDR3 region is CASSSRQGIYEQYF. As DNA, the CDR3 is TGTGCCAGCAGCTCCCGACAGGGGATCTACGAGCAGTACTTC.

The rearrangement joins TRBV7-3 to TRBJ2-1; the D call may be TRBD1 or TRBD2 (5 bases each). V was shortened by 5 bases and J by 13 bases, with 15 bases between the two germline ends. The CDR3 has 12 residues. Germline CDR1 is SGHTA and CDR2 is FQGTGA. In DNA, the CDR3 is TGTGCCAGCAGCCTAGAGGGGACCTCACAGTTCTTC. It is translated as CASSLEGTSQFF.

To note about this clone: Its ends do not fully match the called genes, so a read error is possible. CDR3 sequence: CASSLRGSIDTQYF. Here the CDR3 DNA reads TGTGCCAGCAGCTTACGCGGGAGCATAGATACGCAGTATTTT. The rearrangement uses TRBV7-2 and TRBJ2-3, with TRBD2 identical over 7 bases. The CDR3 is 14 residues long. In germline, CDR1 is SGHTA, CDR2 FQGNSA.

The J gene is TRBJ2-1, the V gene TRBV14; TRBD1 is a possible D gene (5 bases). This CDR3 has 14 amino acids. Trimming took 3 bases from V and 3 from J, leaving 9 bases between them. The V gene's germline CDR1 is SGHDN and CDR2 FVKESK. CDR3 in DNA: TGTGCCAGCAGCCAGGACACCAACTACAATGAGCAGTTCTTC. Translation: CASSQDTNYNEQFF.

The rearrangement links TRBV6-5 to TRBJ2-7; 8 bases line up with TRBD1. The CDR3 contains 16 residues. Germline V gene sequence: CDR1 MNHEY, CDR2 SVGAGI. After removal of 2 bases from V and 6 bases from J, the junction contained 12 bases not matched to a gene. In DNA form, the CDR3 reads TGTGCCAGCAGTTACCGACAGGGGATCAGGTCGGTCGAGCAGTACTTC. Translated: CASSYRQGIRSVEQYF.

V gene TRBV30 combines with J gene TRBJ2-5; D not resolved. Trimming took 4 bases from V and 1 from J, leaving 16 bases between them. This CDR3 is built from 15 residues. Germline CDR1 GTSNPN, CDR2 SVGIG (reference sequence). The CDR3 is CAWNSPQIRQETQYF. In DNA form, the CDR3 reads TGTGCCTGGAACTCCCCCCAGATTCGCCAAGAGACCCAGTACTTC.

The chain links TRBV20-1 to TRBJ1-4; weak D call: TRBD1 (5 bases). In germline, CDR1 is DFQATT, CDR2 SNEGSKA (reference sequence). Trimming cost V 3 bases and J 8 bases, with 13 bases left between them. This CDR3 comprises 13 residues. The DNA of the CDR3 is TGCAGTGCTAGTCGCCAGGGCAGCGAAAAACTGTTTTTT. It yields the protein CSASRQGSEKLFF.

V and J are TRBV10-2 and TRBJ1-2, with TRBD1 matching 9 bases. The CDR3 runs 17 residues. V shed 4 bases and J 5 bases; nucleotides not matched to a gene: 14. Germline V gene lookup returns CDR1 WSHSY and CDR2 SAAADI. CDR3 bases: TGCGCCAGCAGTGTGACTAGACGGACAGGGGTGCTGTATGGCTACACCTTC. Translated, it gives CASSVTRRTGVLYGYTF.

DNA for the CDR3: TGTGCCAGCAGCTTAGGACTAGCGGGGTTTTGGTACGGCACAGATACGCAGTATTTT. Its protein is CASSLGLAGFWYGTDTQYF. The chain joins TRBV11-2 to TRBJ2-3; 11 nucleotides match TRBD2. This CDR3 is 19 amino acids long. Germline-derived CDR1 and CDR2 are SGHAT and FQNNGV. Trimming took 1 base from V and 1 from J; bases not matched to a gene: 10.

J is TRBJ2-2 and V is TRBV6-5; no reliable D call. The germline V gene has CDR1 MNHEY and CDR2 SVGAGI. V shed 9 bases and J shed 5 bases, with 13 bases lying between them. The CDR3 is 13 amino acids. CDR3 sequence: CASRNGGTGELFF. CDR3 in DNA: TGTGCCAGTAGGAACGGTGGGACCGGGGAGCTGTTTTTT.

The chain couples TRBV11-2 to TRBJ1-1; TRBD1 might be the D (5 bases). The V gene's germline CDR1 is SGHAT and CDR2 FQNNGV. The CDR3 extends over 15 amino acids. V was cut by 2 bases and J by 5 bases, with 15 bases left in between. The CDR3 loop is CASSLMDRRGTEAFF. The CDR3 DNA reads TGTGCCAGCAGCTTAATGGACCGTCGGGGGACTGAAGCTTTCTTT. The full variable domain, rest sourced from reference TRBV11-2 and TRBJ1-1, is EAGVAQSPRYKIIEKRQSVAFWCNPISGHATLYWYQQILGQGPKLLIQFQNNGVVDDSQLPKDRFSAERLKGVDSTLKIQPAKLEDSAVYLCASSLMDRRGTEAFFGQGTRLTVV.

V usage is TRBV7-9 and J usage is TRBJ1-5; D may be TRBD1 (5 bases). The CDR3 is 13 amino acids. CDR1 is SEHNR and CDR2 is FQNEAQ in the germline V gene (reference sequence). V was pared by 6 bases and J by 6 bases, with 12 bases between. As DNA, the CDR3 is TGTGCCAGCAGTCCCGGGGGGTCTCAGCCCCAGCATTTT. Residues: CASSPGGSQPQHF.

The chain recombines TRBV3-1 (or the pseudogene TRBV3-2) with TRBJ2-7; D remains ambiguous. The CDR3 has 13 amino acids. Per germline, CDR1 LGHDT and CDR2 YNNKEL (reference sequence). With 0 bases removed from V and 2 bases from J, the gap between germline ends came to 5 bases. For the CDR3, the DNA is TGTGCCAGCAGCCAAGATAGGCCCTACGAGCAGTACTTC. Protein product: CASSQDRPYEQYF.

The rearrangement joins TRBV7-2 to TRBJ2-1, with 9 bases identical to TRBD1. V lost 5 bases, J lost 6 bases, and 5 bases stayed unmatched. The CDR3 spans 14 residues. The germline gives CDR1 SGHTA, CDR2 FQGNSA. The CDR3 bases are TGTGCCAGCAGCAAACGACAGGGGGGCAATGAGCAGTTCTTC. It translates to CASSKRQGGNEQFF.